The 4 T cell receptor beta chains given below trace back to one sample, sequenced in a study of T cell responses to AZD1222 COVID-19 vaccine. Generated by immunoSEQ multiplex PCR, the TCRdb table keeps only in-frame clones and is missing some. The table lists roughly 120,000 clones, approximately 88% of them singletons. Specimen: peripheral blood, collected 28 days after the second AZD1222 dose. Source of these receptors: an adult who received the AZD1222 COVID-19 vaccine.

This clone was found a few times. Other nucleotide sequences in the sample specify the same CDR3. J is TRBJ1-1 and V is TRBV5-1, with D tentatively TRBD1 (6 bases). This CDR3 has 14 amino acids. V was shortened by 2 bases and J by 0 bases, with 8 bases between the two germline ends. CDR1 SGHRS and CDR2 YFSETQ come from the germline V gene. This CDR3 reads CASSLGQMNTEAFF. The DNA for the CDR3 is TGCGCCAGCAGCTTAGGACAGATGAACACTGAAGCTTTCTTT.

In this sample, this clone turned up once. The V call is TRBV6-5, the J call TRBJ2-2; D not resolved. Germline V gives CDR1 MNHEY, CDR2 SVGAGI. Trimming shortened V by 1 base and J by 0 bases, and 6 bases separated the two germline ends. This CDR3 contains 15 residues. CDR3 coding DNA: TGTGCCAGCAGTTACTGGACGGCGAACACCGGGGAGCTGTTTTTT. It translates to CASSYWTANTGELFF.

J is TRBJ2-3 and V is TRBV3-1 (or the pseudogene TRBV3-2); D perhaps matches TRBD2 (5 bases). Germline lookup yields CDR1 LGHDT and CDR2 YNNKEL (reference sequence). V was trimmed by 3 bases and J by 5 bases, leaving 6 bases between them. CDR3 length equals 12 residues. The CDR3 spells CASSHGLDTQYF. In DNA form, the CDR3 reads TGTGCCAGCAGCCATGGACTAGATACGCAGTATTTT.

V and J are TRBV19 and TRBJ2-5, with 13 bases matching TRBD2. Germline lookup yields CDR1 LNHDA and CDR2 SQIVND (reference sequence). With V trimmed by 5 bases and J by 5 bases, 2 bases remained unmatched. The CDR3 sequence is 14 residues long. For the CDR3, the DNA is TGTGCCAGTAGTGCGACTAGCGGGGGGGAGACCCAGTACTTC. Its translation: CASSATSGGETQYF. The whole variable domain, remainder taken from reference TRBV19 and TRBJ2-5, is DGGITQSPKYLFRKEGQNVTLSCEQNLNHDAMYWYRQDPGQGLRLIYYSQIVNDFQKGDIAEGYSVSREKKESFPLTVTSAQKNPTAFYLCASSATSGGETQYFGPGTRLLVL.